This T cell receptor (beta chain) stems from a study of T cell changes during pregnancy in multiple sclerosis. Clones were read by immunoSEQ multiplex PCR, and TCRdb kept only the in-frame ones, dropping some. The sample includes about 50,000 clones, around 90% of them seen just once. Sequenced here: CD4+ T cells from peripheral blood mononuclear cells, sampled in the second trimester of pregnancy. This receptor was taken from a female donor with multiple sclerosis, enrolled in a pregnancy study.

CDR3 protein: CASSSRGGGIDTQYF. The CDR3, as DNA: TGCGCCAGCAGCTCGCGGGGGGGCGGTATAGATACGCAGTATTTT. The chain has TRBV5-1 and TRBJ2-3; 9 nucleotides agree with TRBD2. There are 15 residues in the CDR3. Germline V gene sequence: CDR1 SGHRS, CDR2 YFSETQ. The ends lost 3 bases at V and 5 bases at J; junction bases unmatched: 7.